Below, 19 T cell receptor beta chains from the same sample are listed, as sequenced in a study of blood T cell repertoires in COVID-19. The assay was immunoSEQ multiplex PCR, and TCRdb's table has in-frame clones only and misses some. The sample lists approximately 260,000 clones; around 89% were seen once. The sample taken for sequencing was PBMCs or T cells enriched from blood (not recorded which). These receptors were taken from a woman in her thirties or forties with acute COVID-19.

The chain joins TRBV24-1 to TRBJ1-4; no clear D. V was shortened by 4 bases and J by 4 bases, with 9 bases between the two germline ends. Germline CDR1 reads KGHDR; CDR2 reads SFDVKD. CDR3 size: 14 residues. The chain's CDR3 is CATSDGVNNEKLFF. The CDR3, as DNA: TGTGCCACCAGTGACGGAGTTAATAATGAAAAACTGTTTTTT.

The chain carries TRBV19 and TRBJ2-5, with 7 bases aligning to TRBD1. Germline CDR1 and CDR2: LNHDA and SQIVND (reference sequence). Trimming removed 3 bases from V and 2 bases from J; junction bases left unmatched: 6. This CDR3 region has 15 residues. CDR3 sequence: CASSITRDRQETQYF. DNA for the CDR3: TGTGCCAGTAGTATTACACGGGACAGACAAGAGACCCAGTACTTC.

This chain uses TRBV9 with TRBJ1-4; D remains unclear. CDR3 length: 16 residues. Germline V lookup: CDR1 SGDLS, CDR2 YYNGEE. With 0 bases removed from V and 0 bases from J, the gap between germline ends came to 9 bases. CDR3 DNA: TGTGCCAGCAGCGTAGGCGGGAGTGCAACTAATGAAAAACTGTTTTTT. Amino acid sequence: CASSVGGSATNEKLFF.

The rearrangement links TRBV5-4 to TRBJ2-5; 8 bases line up with TRBD2. The CDR3 extends over 13 amino acids. Germline values: CDR1 SGHNT, CDR2 YYREEE (reference sequence). V was pared by 9 bases and J by 5 bases, with 9 bases of the junction left unmatched. The CDR3 DNA follows: TGTGCCACGTTGGCGGGGGGCGAGGAGACCCAGTACTTC. It yields the protein CATLAGGEETQYF.

This clone appeared a few times. The chain joins TRBV18 to TRBJ1-2, with 8 bases aligning to TRBD1. This CDR3 comprises 13 residues. Per germline, CDR1 KGHSH and CDR2 LQKENI. The V segment lost 3 bases and the J segment 7 bases; nucleotides outside the gene matches: 4. CDR3 loop: CASSPDRATGYTF. The CDR3 DNA follows: TGTGCCAGCTCACCGGACAGGGCAACTGGCTACACCTTC. Full variable domain (missing parts from reference TRBV18 and TRBJ1-2): NAGVMQNPRHLVRRRGQEARLRCSPMKGHSHVYWYRQLPEEGLKFMVYLQKENIIDESGMPKERFSAEFPKEGPSILRIQQVVRGDSAAYFCASSPDRATGYTFGSGTRLTVV.

This clone has only one observation. The chain couples TRBV7-9 to TRBJ2-1; TRBD2 matches at 9 bases. The CDR3 is made up of 16 amino acids. V lost 3 bases and J lost 7; bases outside the gene matches: 10. Per the germline V gene, CDR1 is SEHNR and CDR2 is FQNEAQ (reference sequence). The CDR3 DNA sequence: TGTGCCAGCAGCTTTAGCGGGGGCGGATTTTATAATGAGCAGTTCTTC. Translating it yields CASSFSGGGFYNEQFF.

V gene TRBV10-2 combines with J gene TRBJ1-2; weak D call: TRBD1 (6 bases). This CDR3 is 17 amino acids long. Germline CDR1 reads WSHSY; CDR2 reads SAAADI. Trimming took off 2 bases at V and 4 bases at J, with 20 bases between the two ends. CDR3 sequence: CASSEDEQGIYGYGYTF. DNA of the CDR3: TGCGCCAGCAGTGAGGACGAACAGGGAATTTATGGCTATGGCTACACCTTC.

This clone came up a few times. The genes are TRBV2 and TRBJ2-7; no firm D call. Trimming pared 4 bases from V and 1 base from J, leaving 5 bases between. The CDR3 extends over 12 amino acids. Germline CDR1 reads SNHLY; CDR2 reads FYNNEI. CDR3 sequence reads: CASSVQSYEQYV. The DNA for the CDR3 is TGTGCCAGCAGTGTCCAATCCTACGAGCAGTACGTC.

V usage is TRBV19 and J usage is TRBJ2-1, with 12 bases matching TRBD2. The junction had 4 bases not matched to a gene; V was cut back by 7 bases and J by 6 bases. CDR1 and CDR2 from the germline V gene are LNHDA and SQIVND (reference sequence). This CDR3 contains 14 residues. This CDR3 reads CASNLAGGGNEQFF. The CDR3 DNA sequence: TGTGCCAGTAATCTAGCGGGAGGGGGCAATGAGCAGTTCTTC.

The rearrangement links TRBV5-1 to TRBJ1-2; TRBD1 might be the D (6 bases). Per germline, CDR1 SGHRS and CDR2 YFSETQ. V lost 5 bases and J 6 bases, leaving 17 bases between the germline ends. There are 14 residues in the CDR3. This chain's CDR3 is CASRSTGSMDGYTF. The CDR3 DNA is TGCGCCAGCAGGTCGACAGGCAGCATGGATGGCTACACCTTC. Drawing the rest from reference TRBV5-1 and TRBJ1-2, the complete variable domain is KAGVTQTPRYLIKTRGQQVTLSCSPISGHRSVSWYQQTPGQGLQFLFEYFSETQRNKGNFPGRFSGRQFSNSRSEMNVSTLELGDSALYLCASRSTGSMDGYTFGSGTRLTVV.

The chain joins TRBV11-2 to TRBJ1-1; TRBD1 agrees at 8 bases. CDR3 size: 14 residues. Trimming removed 6 bases from V and 6 bases from J; junction bases left unmatched: 9. Germline-derived CDR1 and CDR2 are SGHAT and FQNNGV. The CDR3 coding sequence is TGTGCCAGCAGGACCGGACAGGGACGGCCTGAAGCTTTCTTT. Amino acids: CASRTGQGRPEAFF. Full variable domain (rest looked up from reference TRBV11-2 and TRBJ1-1): EAGVAQSPRYKIIEKRQSVAFWCNPISGHATLYWYQQILGQGPKLLIQFQNNGVVDDSQLPKDRFSAERLKGVDSTLKIQPAKLEDSAVYLCASRTGQGRPEAFFGQGTRLTVV.

This clone is a singleton in its sample. The rearrangement joins TRBV19 to TRBJ2-5; TRBD1 might be the D (6 bases). CDR3 length: 14 residues. In germline, CDR1 is LNHDA, CDR2 SQIVND (reference sequence). The germline V and J ends were trimmed by 4 bases and 9 bases, with 18 bases remaining between them. In nucleotides, the CDR3 is TGTGCCAGTAGTACCCGACAGGACCTCTCGGCCCAGTACTTC. It is translated as CASSTRQDLSAQYF.

V and J are TRBV12-3 or TRBV12-4 and TRBJ1-2; D not certain. The CDR3 is 13 amino acids. V lost 3 bases and J 4 bases, leaving 9 bases between the germline ends. This CDR3 is CASSLMGVYGYTF. CDR3 coding DNA: TGTGCCAGCAGTTTGATGGGAGTCTATGGCTACACCTTC.

This sequence joins TRBV9 and TRBJ2-7; a weak D match, TRBD2 (5 bases). Deletions cut 0 bases from V and 2 bases from J, with 12 bases between. The CDR3 length is 15 residues. Germline V gives CDR1 SGDLS, CDR2 YYNGEE. CDR3 residues: CASSVDPLEAYEQYF. The CDR3 region has the DNA TGTGCCAGCAGCGTAGATCCTCTGGAGGCCTACGAGCAGTACTTC.

The chain links TRBV27 to TRBJ1-2; no definite D call. V was clipped by 10 bases and J by 4 bases, with 10 bases between them. Looked up from germline, CDR1 is MNHEY and CDR2 is SMNVEV (reference sequence). This CDR3 contains 11 residues. As DNA, the CDR3 is TGTGCCATTAGAGGGCCCTATGGCTACACCTTC. This sequence encodes CAIRGPYGYTF.

This clone has ten or more counts. This chain joins TRBV27 and TRBJ1-4; D is ambiguous. The germline CDR1 and CDR2 sequences are MNHEY and SMNVEV (reference sequence). CDR3 length: 13 amino acids. V was pared by 8 bases and J by 0 bases, with 7 bases between. The CDR3 here is CASGFATNEKLFF. The CDR3 region has the DNA TGTGCCAGCGGCTTTGCAACTAATGAAAAACTGTTTTTT.

This clone appeared a single time. This chain connects TRBV9 to TRBJ2-1; TRBD1 is a possible D gene (5 bases). From germline, CDR1 is SGDLS and CDR2 YYNGEE. Between the trimmed V and J ends, which lost 2 bases and 6 bases, there was a span of 15 bases. This CDR3 comprises 15 residues. CDR3 protein: CASSVAGHQSNEQFF. DNA of the CDR3: TGTGCCAGCAGCGTTGCAGGACACCAATCCAATGAGCAGTTCTTC. Full variable domain (remainder filled in from reference TRBV9 and TRBJ2-1): DSGVTQTPKHLITATGQRVTLRCSPRSGDLSVYWYQQSLDQGLQFLIQYYNGEERAKGNILERFSAQQFPDLHSELNLSSLELGDSALYFCASSVAGHQSNEQFFGPGTRLTVL.

V and J are TRBV19 and TRBJ1-6, with D perhaps matching TRBD1 (6 bases). This CDR3 has 13 residues. V lost 6 bases to trimming and J lost 10 bases, with 13 bases between them. CDR1 is LNHDA, CDR2 SQIVND, per germline (reference sequence). CDR3 DNA sequence: TGTGCCAGTAGCTACAGGGAGAGATCACCCCTCCACTTT. Protein product: CASSYRERSPLHF.

V gene TRBV9 combines with J gene TRBJ1-4; the D is unclear. The germline gives CDR1 SGDLS, CDR2 YYNGEE. The length of the CDR3 is 17 residues. V gave up 0 bases and J gave up 3 bases, with 15 bases separating them. CDR3: CASSVGMGWRANEKLFF. The CDR3 DNA is TGTGCCAGCAGCGTAGGGATGGGGTGGAGGGCTAATGAAAAACTGTTTTTT.